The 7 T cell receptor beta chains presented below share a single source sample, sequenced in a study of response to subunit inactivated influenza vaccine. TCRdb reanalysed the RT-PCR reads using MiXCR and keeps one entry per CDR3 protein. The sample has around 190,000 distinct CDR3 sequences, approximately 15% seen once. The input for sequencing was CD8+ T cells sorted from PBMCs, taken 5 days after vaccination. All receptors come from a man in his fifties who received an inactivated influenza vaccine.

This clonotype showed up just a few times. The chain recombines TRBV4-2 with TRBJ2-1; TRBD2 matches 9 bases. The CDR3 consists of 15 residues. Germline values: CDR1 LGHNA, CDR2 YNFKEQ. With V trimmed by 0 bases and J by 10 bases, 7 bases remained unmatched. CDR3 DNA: TGTGCCAGCAGCCAAGATATAGCGGGAGAGCGGGAGCAGTTCTTC. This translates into CASSQDIAGEREQFF.

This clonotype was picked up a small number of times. CDR3 DNA sequence: TGTGCCAGCAGTCCCCGGGGTGGGGAGCAGTTCTTC. Residues: CASSPRGGEQFF. The chain links TRBV28 to TRBJ2-1, with TRBD2 as a possible D gene (5 bases). Germline-derived CDR1 and CDR2 are MDHEN and SYDVKM. Trimming cost V 5 bases and J 10 bases, with 12 bases left between them. This CDR3 contains 12 residues.

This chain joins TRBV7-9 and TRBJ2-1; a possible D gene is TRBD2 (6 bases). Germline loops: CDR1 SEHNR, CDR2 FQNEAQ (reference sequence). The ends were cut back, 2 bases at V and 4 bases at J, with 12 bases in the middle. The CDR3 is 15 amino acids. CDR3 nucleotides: TGTGCCAGCAGCTTATTGATAGCGGAGTACAATGAGCAGTTCTTC. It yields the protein CASSLLIAEYNEQFF.

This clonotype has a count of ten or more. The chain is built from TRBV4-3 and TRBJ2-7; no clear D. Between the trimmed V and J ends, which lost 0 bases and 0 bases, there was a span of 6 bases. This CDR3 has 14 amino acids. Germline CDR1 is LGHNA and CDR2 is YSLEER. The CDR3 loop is CASSQDSASYEQYF. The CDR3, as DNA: TGCGCCAGCAGCCAAGACTCAGCCTCCTACGAGCAGTACTTC.

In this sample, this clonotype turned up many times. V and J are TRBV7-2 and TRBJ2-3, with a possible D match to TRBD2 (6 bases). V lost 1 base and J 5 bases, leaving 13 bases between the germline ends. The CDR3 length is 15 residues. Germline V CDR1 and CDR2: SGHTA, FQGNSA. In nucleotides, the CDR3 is TGTGCCAGCAGCTTAGAAGGGAGGTGGAGAGATACGCAGTATTTT. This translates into CASSLEGRWRDTQYF.

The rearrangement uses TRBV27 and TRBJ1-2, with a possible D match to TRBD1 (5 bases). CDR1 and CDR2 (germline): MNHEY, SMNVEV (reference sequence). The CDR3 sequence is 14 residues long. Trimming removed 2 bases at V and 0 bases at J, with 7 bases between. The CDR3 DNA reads TGTGCCAGCAGTTTAGGGGCATCTAACTATGGCTACACCTTC. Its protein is CASSLGASNYGYTF.

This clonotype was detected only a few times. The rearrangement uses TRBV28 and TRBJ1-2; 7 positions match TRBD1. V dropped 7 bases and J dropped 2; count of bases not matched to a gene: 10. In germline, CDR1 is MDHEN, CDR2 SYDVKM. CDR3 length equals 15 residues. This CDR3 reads CASNTIWDRNYGYTF. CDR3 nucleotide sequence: TGTGCCAGCAACACCATATGGGACAGAAACTATGGCTACACCTTC.